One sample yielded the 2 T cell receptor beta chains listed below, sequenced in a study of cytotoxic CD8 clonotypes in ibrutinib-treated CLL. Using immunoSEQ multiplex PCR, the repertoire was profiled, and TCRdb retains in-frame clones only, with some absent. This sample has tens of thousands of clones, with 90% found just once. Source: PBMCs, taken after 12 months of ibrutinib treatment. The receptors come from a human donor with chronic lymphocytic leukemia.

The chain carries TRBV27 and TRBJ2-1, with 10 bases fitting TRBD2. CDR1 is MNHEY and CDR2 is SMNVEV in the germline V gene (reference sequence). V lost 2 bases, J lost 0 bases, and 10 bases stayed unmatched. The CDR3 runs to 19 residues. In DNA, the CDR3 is TGTGCCAGCAGTTTAAGGAGGTCTAGCGGGAGCCTCTCCTACAATGAGCAGTTCTTC. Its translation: CASSLRRSSGSLSYNEQFF.

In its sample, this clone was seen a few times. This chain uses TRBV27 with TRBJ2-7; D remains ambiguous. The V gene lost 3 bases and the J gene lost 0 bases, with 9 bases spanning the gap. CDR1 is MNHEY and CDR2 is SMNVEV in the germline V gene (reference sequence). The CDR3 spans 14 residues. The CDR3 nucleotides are TGTGCCAGCAGTTTGGGCAGGCGCTCCTACGAGCAGTACTTC. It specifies CASSLGRRSYEQYF.